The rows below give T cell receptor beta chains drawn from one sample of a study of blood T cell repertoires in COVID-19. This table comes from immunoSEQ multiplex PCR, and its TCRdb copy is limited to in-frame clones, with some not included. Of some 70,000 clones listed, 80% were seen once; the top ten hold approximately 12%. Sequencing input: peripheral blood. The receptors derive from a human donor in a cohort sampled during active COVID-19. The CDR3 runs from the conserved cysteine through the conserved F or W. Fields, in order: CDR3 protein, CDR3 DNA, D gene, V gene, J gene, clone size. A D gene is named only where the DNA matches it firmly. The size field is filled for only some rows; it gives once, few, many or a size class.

CDR3 protein: CASSSQGFGNTIYF; CDR3 DNA: TGTGCCAGCAGCTCACAGGGATTCGGAAACACCATATATTTT; D gene: -; V gene: TRBV11-2; J gene: TRBJ1-3; clone size: -
CDR3 protein: CASTIGWWTDSPLHF; CDR3 DNA: TGTGCCAGTACTATAGGGTGGTGGACAGATTCACCCCTCCACTTT; D gene: -; V gene: TRBV19; J gene: TRBJ1-6; clone size: -
CDR3 protein: CASSLGQGISYNEQFF; CDR3 DNA: TGTGCCAGCAGCTTGGGACAGGGAATCTCCTACAATGAGCAGTTCTTC; D gene: TRBD1; V gene: TRBV13; J gene: TRBJ2-1; clone size: once
CDR3 protein: CASSPRTGQGGETQYF; CDR3 DNA: TGTGCCAGCAGCCCCCGAACCGGACAGGGAGGAGAGACCCAGTACTTC; D gene: TRBD1; V gene: TRBV11-3; J gene: TRBJ2-5; clone size: few
CDR3 protein: CASSLRGRGQGSGNTIYF; CDR3 DNA: TGTGCCAGCAGCTTAAGAGGAAGGGGGCAGGGCTCTGGAAACACCATATATTTT; D gene: TRBD1; V gene: TRBV7-3; J gene: TRBJ1-3; clone size: -
CDR3 protein: CASSIAGAKNIQYF; CDR3 DNA: TGTGCCAGTAGTATCGCGGGGGCCAAAAACATTCAGTACTTC; D gene: -; V gene: TRBV19; J gene: TRBJ2-4; clone size: -
CDR3 protein: CACTGPLGRDTQYF; CDR3 DNA: TGTGCCTGTACAGGGCCATTGGGGAGAGATACGCAGTATTTT; D gene: -; V gene: TRBV30; J gene: TRBJ2-3; clone size: -
CDR3 protein: CASSFTDRNGYTF; CDR3 DNA: TGTGCCAGCAGCTTCACTGACAGGAATGGCTACACCTTC; D gene: -; V gene: TRBV5-4; J gene: TRBJ1-2; clone size: -
CDR3 protein: CASNLRGALSVAFF; CDR3 DNA: TGTGCCAGCAACCTACGGGGGGCGCTCTCTGTGGCTTTCTTT; D gene: -; V gene: TRBV28; J gene: TRBJ1-1; clone size: -
CDR3 protein: CASSWDRRVAQHF; CDR3 DNA: TGTGCCAGCAGCTGGGACAGGAGGGTCGCCCAGCATTTT; D gene: TRBD1; V gene: TRBV6-5; J gene: TRBJ1-5; clone size: -
CDR3 protein: CARGVNQPQHF; CDR3 DNA: TGTGCCAGAGGGGTCAATCAGCCCCAGCATTTT; D gene: -; V gene: TRBV18; J gene: TRBJ1-5; clone size: -
CDR3 protein: CASSKAGVSSSPLHF; CDR3 DNA: TGTGCCAGCAGCAAAGCAGGGGTTAGTAGTTCACCCCTCCACTTT; D gene: -; V gene: TRBV6-2/TRBV6-3; J gene: TRBJ1-6; clone size: -
CDR3 protein: CSVEGERERLADTQYF; CDR3 DNA: TGCAGCGTTGAAGGAGAGCGGGAGCGGTTGGCAGATACGCAGTATTTT; D gene: TRBD2; V gene: TRBV29-1; J gene: TRBJ2-3; clone size: -
CDR3 protein: CSVDGGDSNQPQHF; CDR3 DNA: TGCAGCGTTGATGGAGGGGATAGCAATCAGCCCCAGCATTTT; D gene: -; V gene: TRBV29-1; J gene: TRBJ1-5; clone size: -
CDR3 protein: CASSPTGAGGYNEQFF; CDR3 DNA: TGCGCCAGCAGCCCGACGGGGGCGGGAGGCTACAATGAGCAGTTCTTC; D gene: TRBD2; V gene: TRBV5-1; J gene: TRBJ2-1; clone size: -
CDR3 protein: CASQDRGANQPQHF; CDR3 DNA: TGTGCCAGCCAGGACAGGGGTGCCAATCAGCCCCAGCATTTT; D gene: TRBD1; V gene: TRBV28; J gene: TRBJ1-5; clone size: -
CDR3 protein: CASSLKGQSGANVLTF; CDR3 DNA: TGTGCCAGCAGCCTGAAGGGACAGTCTGGGGCCAACGTCCTGACTTTC; D gene: TRBD1; V gene: TRBV2; J gene: TRBJ2-6; clone size: -
CDR3 protein: CASSPARGRNEQFF; CDR3 DNA: TGTGCCAGCAGCCCCGCGCGGGGGCGGAATGAGCAGTTCTTC; D gene: -; V gene: TRBV28; J gene: TRBJ2-1; clone size: -
CDR3 protein: CASSYARGTRTDTQYF; CDR3 DNA: TGTGCCAGCAGTTACGCGCGGGGGACCCGCACAGATACGCAGTATTTT; D gene: TRBD2; V gene: TRBV6-5; J gene: TRBJ2-3; clone size: -
CDR3 protein: CASRQVGAGGPRNIQYF; CDR3 DNA: TGTGCCAGCCGTCAAGTGGGAGCGGGGGGGCCAAGAAACATTCAGTACTTC; D gene: TRBD2; V gene: TRBV3-1/TRBV3-2; J gene: TRBJ2-4; clone size: -
CDR3 protein: CASSDRDREISPLHF; CDR3 DNA: TGCGCCAGCAGCGACCGGGACAGGGAAATATCACCCCTCCACTTT; D gene: TRBD1; V gene: TRBV5-1; J gene: TRBJ1-6; clone size: -
CDR3 protein: CASSLLVGLGYTF; CDR3 DNA: TGTGCCAGCAGTTTACTGGTGGGGCTGGGCTACACCTTC; D gene: -; V gene: TRBV28; J gene: TRBJ1-2; clone size: -
CDR3 protein: CASSSGDRGIRYGYTF; CDR3 DNA: TGTGCCAGCAGCTCAGGGGACAGGGGGATCCGCTATGGCTACACCTTC; D gene: TRBD1; V gene: TRBV7-9; J gene: TRBJ1-2; clone size: -
CDR3 protein: CASSPLLAGGELFF; CDR3 DNA: TGTGCCAGCTCACCGTTGCTAGCCGGCGGGGAGCTGTTTTTT; D gene: -; V gene: TRBV18; J gene: TRBJ2-2; clone size: -
CDR3 protein: CASSFHTGGRTDTQYF; CDR3 DNA: TGTGCCAGCAGCTTTCATACGGGGGGTCGCACAGATACGCAGTATTTT; D gene: TRBD2; V gene: TRBV5-8; J gene: TRBJ2-3; clone size: -
CDR3 protein: CAISDSGQVNTEAFF; CDR3 DNA: TGTGCCATCAGTGACTCCGGACAGGTTAACACTGAAGCTTTCTTT; D gene: TRBD1; V gene: TRBV10-3; J gene: TRBJ1-1; clone size: -
CDR3 protein: CASSATSGSTGELFF; CDR3 DNA: TGTGCCAGCAGCGCTACTAGCGGGAGTACCGGGGAGCTGTTTTTT; D gene: TRBD2; V gene: TRBV7-2; J gene: TRBJ2-2; clone size: -
CDR3 protein: CASSGGQGYQPQHF; CDR3 DNA: TGTGCCAGCAGCGGGGGACAGGGCTATCAGCCCCAGCATTTT; D gene: TRBD1; V gene: TRBV9; J gene: TRBJ1-5; clone size: few